Listed below are T cell receptor beta chains from one sample, sequenced in a study of blood T cells in healthy people across ages. TCRdb used MiXCR to reprocess the 5' RACE reads, holding one entry per CDR3 protein. The data show about a million distinct CDR3 sequences, roughly half seen once. The specimen was blood. These receptors originate from a woman in her sixties or seventies in good health. The CDR3 runs from the conserved cysteine through the conserved F or W. Fields, in order: V gene, clone size, J gene, D gene, CDR3 protein, CDR3 DNA. A D gene is named only where the DNA matches it firmly. Size tells how often a clone was seen (once, few, many) or the class of an expanded clone, and some rows leave it out.

>TRBV29-1|few|TRBJ1-4|-
CSVGWSNEKLFF
TGCAGCGTTGGGTGGAGTAATGAAAAACTGTTTTTT
>TRBV2|-|TRBJ2-2|-
CASAWALLSTGELFF
TGTGCCAGCGCCTGGGCCCTCCTGAGTACAGGGGAGCTGTTTTTT
>TRBV6-6|-|TRBJ2-1|-
CASSYDSTRNEQFF
TGTGCCAGCAGTTACGACTCCACGAGGAATGAGCAGTTCTTC
>TRBV12-3/TRBV12-4|few|TRBJ2-3|-
CASSLKADSTDTQYF
TGTGCCAGCAGTTTAAAGGCGGATAGCACAGATACGCAGTATTTT
>TRBV4-3|-|TRBJ2-1|TRBD2
CASSLRTGGLAGSYNEQFF
TGCGCCAGCAGCCTCAGAACAGGGGGACTAGCGGGATCCTACAATGAGCAGTTCTTC
>TRBV4-1|-|TRBJ2-7|TRBD1
CASSQNRDSSGEQYF
TGCGCCAGCAGCCAGAACCGGGACAGCTCAGGGGAGCAGTACTTC
>TRBV18|few|TRBJ2-5|-
CASSFTSSETQYF
TGTGCCAGCTCATTCACTAGCTCCGAGACCCAGTACTTC
>TRBV10-3|-|TRBJ2-7|TRBD1
CAISANGQGISYEQYF
TGTGCCATCAGTGCTAACGGACAGGGAATCTCCTACGAGCAGTACTTC
>TRBV11-1|few|TRBJ1-2|-
CASSLTVTGRPGSYGYTF
TGTGCCAGCAGCTTAACGGTAACAGGGAGACCCGGGTCCTATGGCTACACCTTC
>TRBV7-9|-|TRBJ2-7|TRBD1
CASIGQGQAYEQYF
TGTGCCAGCATAGGACAGGGGCAGGCGTATGAGCAGTACTTC
>TRBV3-1|-|TRBJ2-7|-
CASSQRTAGEQYF
TGTGCCAGCAGCCAACGGACAGCGGGCGAGCAGTACTTC
>TRBV7-3|once|TRBJ2-1|-
CASSLNKNNEQFF
TGTGCCAGCAGCTTAAACAAGAACAATGAGCAGTTCTTC
>TRBV5-1|few|TRBJ2-7|-
CASTRGTGYEQYF
TGCGCCAGCACCCGTGGAACGGGGTACGAGCAGTACTTC
>TRBV24-1|-|TRBJ2-2|-
CATSEEDPYGTGELFF
TGTGCCACCAGTGAGGAGGACCCCTACGGCACCGGGGAGCTGTTTTTT
>TRBV12-3/TRBV12-4|-|TRBJ2-3|-
CASSLGDLSTDTQYF
TGTGCCAGCAGTTTGGGGGATCTTAGCACAGATACGCAGTATTTT
>TRBV2|-|TRBJ1-2|-
CASEYGLFDGYTF
TGTGCCAGCGAATACGGGCTGTTCGATGGCTACACCTTC
>TRBV29-1|-|TRBJ2-5|-
CSAKLQGRMGRTQYF
TGCAGCGCCAAATTGCAAGGTCGGATGGGTAGGACCCAGTACTTC
>TRBV3-1|-|TRBJ2-6|-
CASSRNSPGANVLTF
TGTGCCAGCAGCCGAAATTCACCTGGGGCCAACGTCCTGACTTTC
>TRBV9|few|TRBJ2-7|TRBD2
CASSEGLAEPYEQYF
TGTGCCAGCAGCGAGGGGCTAGCGGAGCCCTACGAGCAGTACTTC
>TRBV2|few|TRBJ2-5|TRBD2
CASQILAGETQYF
TGTGCCAGCCAGATACTAGCGGGAGAGACCCAGTACTTC
>TRBV25-1|-|TRBJ2-7|TRBD1
CASSNSGTGLKEQYF
TGTGCCAGCAGTAACTCCGGGACAGGGTTGAAAGAGCAGTACTTC
>TRBV30|-|TRBJ2-7|-
CAWSVQVVFYEQYF
TGTGCCTGGAGTGTACAGGTAGTTTTCTACGAGCAGTACTTC
>TRBV7-9|-|TRBJ1-1|-
CASSLKSGINTEAFF
TGTGCCAGCAGCTTAAAGTCGGGGATTAACACTGAAGCTTTCTTT
>TRBV12-3/TRBV12-4|-|TRBJ2-3|TRBD2
CASSLTSLYF
TGTGCCAGCAGTTTGACTAGCCTGTATTTT
>TRBV12-3/TRBV12-4|-|TRBJ2-3|-
CASSLGRRERTDTQYF
TGTGCCAGCAGTTTGGGGCGGAGGGAGCGGACAGATACGCAGTATTTT
>TRBV11-2|-|TRBJ2-7|-
CASSPRVRQELGALSYEQYF
TGTGCCAGCAGCCCCCGGGTCAGGCAGGAACTGGGCGCGCTCTCCTACGAGCAGTACTTC
>TRBV5-1|-|TRBJ2-5|TRBD2
CASSTSGDCQETQYF
TGCGCCAGCTCGACTAGCGGGGACTGTCAAGAGACCCAGTACTTC
>TRBV6-6|-|TRBJ2-3|TRBD2
CAGSYAVAGASDTQYF
TGTGCCGGCAGTTACGCGGTAGCGGGAGCCTCCGATACGCAGTATTTT
>TRBV29-1|-|TRBJ2-1|TRBD1
CSVKIRGFVNEQFF
TGCAGCGTGAAGATCAGGGGGTTTGTCAATGAGCAGTTCTTC
>TRBV30|-|TRBJ2-1|-
CAWGRSFILNEQFF
TGTGCCTGGGGTAGAAGCTTTATCCTCAATGAGCAGTTCTTC
>TRBV2|-|TRBJ1-2|TRBD1
CASSGGQGREQGYGYTF
TGTGCCAGCAGTGGGGGACAGGGGAGGGAACAAGGCTATGGCTACACCTTC
>TRBV20-1|-|TRBJ2-1|-
CSAASNEQFF
TGCAGTGCCGCTTCCAATGAGCAGTTCTTC
>TRBV5-1|-|TRBJ2-1|-
CASSLSSGKIYNEQFF
TGCGCCAGCAGCTTGAGTTCAGGTAAAATCTACAATGAGCAGTTCTTC
>TRBV27|-|TRBJ2-1|TRBD2
CASSSGTSGSEQFF
TGTGCCAGCAGTTCTGGGACTAGCGGGAGTGAGCAGTTCTTC
>TRBV6-2/TRBV6-3|-|TRBJ2-7|-
CALPGRRDEQYF
TGTGCCTTACCAGGGCGGAGAGACGAGCAGTACTTC
>TRBV12-3/TRBV12-4|-|TRBJ2-7|-
CASREATYNEQYF
TGTGCCAGCAGGGAGGCCACCTACAATGAGCAGTACTTC
>TRBV18|few|TRBJ2-3|TRBD1
CASSPGQRTDTQYF
TGTGCCAGCTCACCGGGACAGCGCACAGATACGCAGTATTTT
>TRBV29-1|-|TRBJ2-7|-
CSVVGGGEQYF
TGCAGCGTTGTAGGTGGGGGTGAGCAGTACTTC